Presented here are 10 T cell receptor beta chains from one specimen sequenced in a study of T cell repertoires in cytomegalovirus infection. A single record per CDR3 protein comes from TCRdb applying MiXCR to the reads. The sample has a few hundred thousand distinct CDR3 sequences; about 17% are singletons. Material: CD8+ T cells from PBMCs. The receptor source for this set is a human donor in good health (CMV status not recorded). Some clones in this sample may be carry-over from other donors' samples.

The rearrangement links TRBV4-1 to TRBJ1-6, with D perhaps TRBD1 (6 bases). Germline values: CDR1 MGHRA, CDR2 YSYEKL. This CDR3 is built from 17 residues. The V end was cut by 5 bases, the J end by 4 bases, with 18 bases between. The DNA for the CDR3 is TGCGCCAGCAGCTCCCGGACAGCGGCTTCATATAATTCACCCCTCCACTTT. Translated, it gives CASSSRTAASYNSPLHF.

This clonotype was found many times. The chain has TRBV7-6 and TRBJ2-2; D gene unclear. The germline V and J ends were trimmed by 2 bases and 2 bases, with 9 bases remaining between them. The CDR3 has 15 amino acids. CDR1 is SGHVS, CDR2 FNYEAQ, per germline. This CDR3 reads CASSLLSPNTGELFF. As DNA, the CDR3 is TGTGCCAGCAGCTTACTATCACCAAACACCGGGGAGCTGTTTTTT.

This clonotype was seen at least ten times. This rearrangement joins TRBV7-6 to TRBJ2-1; 7 bases fit TRBD1. Germline-derived CDR1 and CDR2 are SGHVS and FNYEAQ. This CDR3 has 16 residues. V lost 5 bases and J lost 0; bases outside the gene matches: 7. The CDR3 sequence: CASSPTGTRSYNEQFF. As DNA, the CDR3 is TGTGCCAGCAGCCCGACAGGGACCCGCTCCTACAATGAGCAGTTCTTC.

The chain is built from TRBV19 and TRBJ1-4; 7 bases fit TRBD1. This CDR3 has 12 amino acids. Germline trimming cut 6 bases from V and 7 bases from J; bases unmatched to any gene: 2. Germline lookup yields CDR1 LNHDA and CDR2 SQIVND (reference sequence). The CDR3 region has the DNA TGTGCCAGTAGCCGGGACAGTGAAAAACTGTTTTTT. Encoded protein: CASSRDSEKLFF. The variable domain in full, with the rest retrieved from reference TRBV19 and TRBJ1-4, is DGGITQSPKYLFRKEGQNVTLSCEQNLNHDAMYWYRQDPGQGLRLIYYSQIVNDFQKGDIAEGYSVSREKKESFPLTVTSAQKNPTAFYLCASSRDSEKLFFGSGTQLSVL.

This clonotype was counted ten times or more. The J gene is TRBJ2-5, the V gene TRBV7-8; 7 nucleotides match TRBD1. This CDR3 is built from 15 residues. V shed 5 bases, J shed 2 bases, and the junction held 8 bases outside the gene matches. Germline lookup yields CDR1 SGHVS and CDR2 FQNEAQ. CDR3 in DNA: TGTGCCAGCAGCAGGGCCGGGACAGCTCAAGAGACCCAGTACTTC. Protein product: CASSRAGTAQETQYF.

This clonotype appeared many times. V is TRBV7-8 and J is TRBJ2-1; 10 bases are a match to TRBD2. The germline V gene has CDR1 SGHVS and CDR2 FQNEAQ. This CDR3 is built from 16 residues. Unmatched junction bases numbered 7, after V lost 5 bases and J lost 3 bases. In DNA form, the CDR3 reads TGTGCCAGCAGCACCCAACTAGCGGGGCTCTACAATGAGCAGTTCTTC. Its protein is CASSTQLAGLYNEQFF.

This clonotype showed up just a few times. This chain uses TRBV24-1 with TRBJ2-7; TRBD1 is a possible D gene (6 bases). In germline, CDR1 is KGHDR, CDR2 SFDVKD. CDR3 length: 12 amino acids. V dropped 1 base and J dropped 9 bases, with 9 bases sitting between them. DNA for the CDR3: TGTGCCACCAGTGATTTCCAGGGGTGGCAGTACTTC. Amino acid sequence: CATSDFQGWQYF.

The chain uses TRBV28 and TRBJ1-5; no reliable D call. V lost 7 bases and J 1 base, leaving 14 bases between the germline ends. Germline V gene lookup returns CDR1 MDHEN and CDR2 SYDVKM. The CDR3 totals 15 residues. CDR3 region: CASTRWHLSNQPQHF. For the CDR3, the DNA is TGTGCCAGCACCCGATGGCACCTGAGCAATCAGCCCCAGCATTTT.

This clonotype was detected a few times. J is TRBJ2-7 and V is TRBV7-9; 7 bases map to TRBD1. The CDR3 extends over 15 amino acids. Germline CDR1 SEHNR, CDR2 FQNEAQ (reference sequence). The junction had 11 bases not matched to a gene; V was cut back by 4 bases and J by 5 bases. DNA for the CDR3: TGTGCCAGCAGCTCCGGGACAGACCCCGAGGACGAGCAGTACTTC. This encodes CASSSGTDPEDEQYF. Full variable domain (remainder filled in from reference TRBV7-9 and TRBJ2-7): DTGVSQNPRHKITKRGQNVTFRCDPISEHNRLYWYRQTLGQGPEFLTYFQNEAQLEKSRLLSDRFSAERPKGSFSTLEIQRTEQGDSAMYLCASSSGTDPEDEQYFGPGTRLTVT.

The chain couples TRBV5-5 to TRBJ2-1; 7 bases map to TRBD2. This CDR3 is built from 16 residues. Per germline, CDR1 SGHKS and CDR2 YYEKEE (reference sequence). V trimming: 7 bases; J trimming: 0 bases; junction bases outside the gene matches: 10. CDR3 nucleotides: TGTGCCAGCGGCTCAAACGGGGGGAACTCCTACAATGAGCAGTTCTTC. It specifies CASGSNGGNSYNEQFF.